The entry below describes one T cell receptor beta chain. Its cognate antigen is unknown. The CDR3 loop spans 16 amino acids. The trim removed 2 bases at V and 2 bases at J, leaving 7 bases unmatched. The germline gives CDR1 MNHNY, CDR2 SVGAGI (reference sequence). The data were taken from a study of early T cells in non-severe SARS-CoV-2 infection. Study at large: With bulk RNA from unsorted whole blood as input, sequencing yielded unpaired chains.

General study results and limits: The matching step, a VDJdb search, favored anti-spike CD8 responses and missed private and CD4 specificities.

Individual cDNA molecules carried attached unique molecular identifiers. TCRdb re-called the 5' RACE reads through MiXCR, storing one row per CDR3 protein. The table records 45,000 to 55,000 distinct CDR3 sequences, roughly an eighth of them present only once. The V gene is TRBV6-6, the J gene TRBJ2-3; 7 positions match TRBD1. The sequenced sample consisted of whole blood. The TCR sequence derives from an adult who was a healthcare worker with PCR-confirmed SARS-CoV-2 infection or an uninfected control (not recorded which). The CDR3 coding sequence is TGTGCCAGCAGTTACGGGGACAGCTATTACACAGATACGCAGTATTTT. Protein sequence: CASSYGDSYYTDTQYF.